Below, one T cell receptor (beta chain) is given with its context. The record originates from a study of CD8+ T cells in alopecia areata. The V and J ends lost 4 bases and 0 bases respectively, with 12 bases between them. Germline V CDR1 and CDR2: SGHTA, FQGTGA. The CDR3 loop spans 16 amino acids. RNA was isolated and reverse transcribed to cDNA, the sequencing template. The protocol was immunoSEQ multiplex PCR, while the TCRdb copy is restricted to in-frame clones and leaves out a portion. Of some 100,000 clones listed, more than 30% are singletons. V usage is TRBV7-3 and J usage is TRBJ2-2; a possible D gene is TRBD1 (6 bases). This receptor was taken from a human donor with alopecia areata. The sample consisted of CD4+ T cells sorted from blood. The CDR3 region is CASSSRQAANTGELFF. For the CDR3, the DNA is TGTGCCAGCAGCTCCCGACAGGCCGCGAACACCGGGGAGCTGTTTTTT.